The 13 T cell receptor beta chains below were found in one sample sequenced in a study of T cell responses to AZD1222 COVID-19 vaccine. Profiling relied on immunoSEQ multiplex PCR, and the TCRdb table lists in-frame clones only, not all of them. The sample lists about 140,000 clones; around 89% were seen once. This sample comprised peripheral blood, obtained on day 0 of AZD1222 vaccination. The receptors originated from an adult in good health.

V and J are TRBV3-1 (or the pseudogene TRBV3-2) and TRBJ1-6; D is ambiguous. The germline V gene has CDR1 LGHDT and CDR2 YNNKEL (reference sequence). This CDR3 spans 15 amino acids. Trimming removed 4 bases from V and 10 bases from J, with 17 bases in between. CDR3 amino acids: CASSRGKGGGSPLHF. DNA of the CDR3: TGTGCCAGCAGCCGCGGGAAGGGAGGAGGATCACCCCTCCACTTT.

The genes are TRBV6-5 and TRBJ1-5; D not resolved. Germline V gives CDR1 MNHEY, CDR2 SVGAGI. This CDR3 spans 13 amino acids. The germline V and J ends were trimmed by 8 bases and 4 bases, with 12 bases remaining between them. The CDR3 nucleotides are TGTGCCAGCGGCCCGGTTCTTAATCAGCCCCAGCATTTT. Translating it yields CASGPVLNQPQHF.

This CDR3 reads CSACRGVSEKLFF. CDR3 nucleotide sequence: TGCAGCGCCTGCCGGGGGGTGAGCGAAAAACTGTTTTTT. The J gene is TRBJ1-4, the V gene TRBV29-1; possibly TRBD1 for D (5 bases). This CDR3 spans 13 amino acids. CDR1 SQVTM and CDR2 ANQGSEA come from the germline V gene. Trimming removed 7 bases at V and 8 bases at J, with 17 bases between.

V is TRBV5-1 and J is TRBJ2-2; no clear D gene. V was trimmed by 7 bases and J by 0 bases, leaving 10 bases between them. This CDR3 has 14 amino acids. Germline V gives CDR1 SGHRS, CDR2 YFSETQ. The CDR3 here is CASGPPANTGELFF. The CDR3 DNA follows: TGCGCCAGCGGACCCCCAGCGAACACCGGGGAGCTGTTTTTT.

The chain employs TRBV3-1 (or the pseudogene TRBV3-2) and TRBJ2-3; TRBD1 is a possible D gene (5 bases). Germline V gives CDR1 LGHDT, CDR2 YNNKEL (reference sequence). This CDR3 contains 14 residues. V lost 1 base and J 2 bases, leaving 7 bases between the germline ends. Written as DNA, the CDR3 is TGTGCCAGCAGCCAAGGGGGCTTCACAGATACGCAGTATTTT. It yields the protein CASSQGGFTDTQYF.

The V gene is TRBV24-1, the J gene TRBJ1-1, with D maybe TRBD1 (6 bases). The CDR3 covers 13 residues. In germline, CDR1 is KGHDR, CDR2 SFDVKD. V dropped 7 bases and J dropped 1 base, with 9 bases sitting between them. The CDR3, as DNA: TGTGCCACCAGAAGGGGGACGAACACTGAAGCTTTCTTT. It translates to CATRRGTNTEAFF.

J is TRBJ1-1 and V is TRBV5-5; D remains unclear. Germline loops: CDR1 SGHKS, CDR2 YYEKEE (reference sequence). The CDR3 runs to 18 residues. Between the trimmed V and J ends, which lost 0 bases and 2 bases, there was a span of 20 bases. The CDR3 loop is CASSLVPVGPDANTEAFF. The CDR3 DNA reads as TGTGCCAGCAGCTTGGTCCCAGTCGGGCCAGATGCTAACACTGAAGCTTTCTTT.

This clone was picked up one time. The chain links TRBV19 to TRBJ1-5; the D gene is possibly TRBD1 (6 bases). CDR1 is LNHDA and CDR2 is SQIVND in the germline V gene (reference sequence). The V and J ends lost 7 bases and 0 bases respectively, with 19 bases between them. The CDR3 length is 17 residues. The DNA of the CDR3 is TGTGCCAGTAATACCCCCCGGGACACAGTTAGCAATCAGCCCCAGCATTTT. It codes for CASNTPRDTVSNQPQHF.

In regard to this clone: At one end, the junction sequence differs from germline, possibly due to a read error. This chain joins TRBV5-4 and TRBJ2-7, with 9 bases aligning to TRBD1. This CDR3 has 15 residues. Per germline, CDR1 SGHNT and CDR2 YYREEE (reference sequence). CDR3 region: CASSLGQGDPYEQYF. The CDR3 DNA reads as TGTGCCAGCAGTTTGGGACAGGGAGACCCCTACGAGCAGTACTTC.

The V and J genes are TRBV11-3 and TRBJ2-2; tentative D call: TRBD1 (5 bases). Trimming removed 5 bases from V and 5 bases from J, with 24 bases in between. CDR1 SGHNT and CDR2 YENEEA come from the germline V gene. CDR3 length: 18 amino acids. CDR3 nucleotide sequence: TGTGCCAGCAGCCCAGCTTTCTTGGGGCCGTCCGGAACCGGGGAGCTGTTTTTT. This translates into CASSPAFLGPSGTGELFF. Full variable domain (outside the CDR3, taken from reference TRBV11-3 and TRBJ2-2): EAGVVQSPRYKIIEKKQPVAFWCNPISGHNTLYWYLQNLGQGPELLIRYENEEAVDDSQLPKDRFSAERLKGVDSTLKIQPAELGDSAVYLCASSPAFLGPSGTGELFFGEGSRLTVL.

The chain couples TRBV4-1 to TRBJ2-7; 10 bases map to TRBD1. CDR3 length: 15 residues. Per germline, CDR1 MGHRA and CDR2 YSYEKL. With V trimmed by 0 bases and J by 6 bases, 5 bases remained unmatched. The CDR3 sequence is CASSQEGQGFSEQYF. Here the CDR3 DNA reads TGCGCCAGCAGCCAAGAGGGACAGGGGTTCAGCGAGCAGTACTTC.

V gene TRBV3-1 (or the pseudogene TRBV3-2) combines with J gene TRBJ1-5; D uncertain. This CDR3 region has 11 residues. V lost 0 bases and J lost 9, with 3 bases in between. Germline lookup yields CDR1 LGHDT and CDR2 YNNKEL (reference sequence). The CDR3 here is CASSQDGPQHF. CDR3 sequence (DNA): TGTGCCAGCAGCCAAGATGGGCCCCAGCATTTT.

The chain is built from TRBV7-8 and TRBJ1-2, with a tentative D call TRBD1 (6 bases). This CDR3 contains 18 residues. CDR1 and CDR2 from the germline V gene are SGHVS and FQNEAQ. V lost 1 base and J lost 1, with 19 bases in between. CDR3 DNA: TGTGCCAGCAGCTTAGGACTCAGGGGAACCTCTGATAACTATGGCTACACCTTC. Its protein is CASSLGLRGTSDNYGYTF.